One sample yielded the 27 T cell receptor beta chains listed below, sequenced in a study of identical twins. Each CDR3 protein is one row after TCRdb ran MiXCR on the 5' RACE reads. The sample lists 220,000 or so distinct CDR3 sequences; approximately 7% were seen once. The same sample was also used in a study of yellow fever vaccine responses in identical twins.

The material sequenced was memory (CD45RO+) T cells sorted from blood. These receptors were collected from a woman aged 18-29 years in good health.

There are a few counts of this clonotype. The rearrangement uses TRBV7-6 and TRBJ2-3, with a tentative D call TRBD1 (6 bases). V was cut by 4 bases and J by 5 bases, with 10 bases left in between. The CDR3 covers 13 residues. Germline CDR1 SGHVS, CDR2 FNYEAQ. CDR3: CASSYVQGDTQYF. Here the CDR3 DNA reads TGTGCCAGCAGCTACGTACAGGGAGATACGCAGTATTTT. The full variable domain, in which reference TRBV7-6 and TRBJ2-3 provide the parts outside the CDR3, is GAGVSQSPRYKVTKRGQDVALRCDPISGHVSLYWYRQALGQGPEFLTYFNYEAQQDKSGLPNDRFSAERPEGSISTLTIQRTEQRDSAMYRCASSYVQGDTQYFGPGTRLTVL.

The J gene is TRBJ2-1, the V gene TRBV7-6; 12 bases are shared with TRBD2. The CDR3 length is 19 residues. The trim removed 5 bases at V and 6 bases at J, leaving 17 bases unmatched. Germline V gene lookup returns CDR1 SGHVS and CDR2 FNYEAQ. The chain's CDR3 is CASSPRTSGTRSLSNEQFF. The CDR3, as DNA: TGTGCCAGCAGCCCCCGGACTAGCGGGACCCGATCTCTGAGCAATGAGCAGTTCTTC.

Ten or more counts support this clonotype. The chain joins TRBV4-2 to TRBJ1-1; D call uncertain. V was trimmed by 4 bases and J by 0 bases, leaving 15 bases between them. The CDR3 has 16 residues. The germline V gene has CDR1 LGHNA and CDR2 YNFKEQ. The CDR3 reads CASSRYRETVNTEAFF. For the CDR3, the DNA is TGTGCCAGCAGCCGCTACAGAGAGACGGTGAACACTGAAGCTTTCTTT.

This clonotype was observed a few times. The J gene is TRBJ2-2, the V gene TRBV5-1; 13 bases line up with TRBD2. After removal of 3 bases from V and 6 bases from J, the junction contained 11 bases not matched to a gene. Germline V gene data show CDR1 as SGHRS and CDR2 as YFSETQ. The CDR3 is made up of 18 amino acids. The CDR3, as DNA: TGCGCCAGCAGCTCGCCGGGACTAGCGGGAATCGTCGCCGGGGAGCTGTTTTTT. Its protein product is CASSSPGLAGIVAGELFF.

This clonotype has more than one count but fewer than ten. The chain uses TRBV10-3 and TRBJ2-3; D possibly corresponds to TRBD1 (6 bases). V lost 6 bases and J lost 6, with 13 bases in between. Germline assignment: CDR1 ENHRY and CDR2 SYGVKD. The length of the CDR3 is 13 residues. Written as DNA, the CDR3 is TGTGCCATCAGCGGACAGTTATCGGATACGCAGTATTTT. This gives the protein CAISGQLSDTQYF.

The chain couples TRBV12-2 to TRBJ1-4; the table's D call, TRBD1, was not checked against the DNA. TRBV12-2 is shown as a pseudogene. The CDR3 extends over 17 amino acids. CDR3: CASRYGGQSRVDEKLFF. CDR3 in DNA: TGTGCAAGTCGCTATGGGGGACAGTCACGGGTGGATGAAAAACTGTTTTTT.

The table lists this clonotype with many counts. The rearrangement joins TRBV7-2 to TRBJ1-1; no definite D call. Germline CDR1 is SGHTA and CDR2 is FQGNSA. Trimming removed 7 bases at V and 6 bases at J, with 15 bases between. The CDR3 length is 13 residues. DNA for the CDR3: TGTGCCAGCACCCTCCGACCCTCGGCTGAAGCTTTCTTT. The encoded protein is CASTLRPSAEAFF.

This chain connects TRBV7-9 to TRBJ2-7; maybe TRBD1 (5 bases). The CDR3 is made up of 15 amino acids. Trimming removed 0 bases from V and 6 bases from J, with 15 bases in between. Germline V gene lookup returns CDR1 SEHNR and CDR2 FQNEAQ (reference sequence). CDR3 in DNA: TGTGCCAGCAGCTTAGCGGAACCAGGACAAGCCGAGCAGTACGTC. Its protein product is CASSLAEPGQAEQYV.

This clonotype occurred a few times. The chain employs TRBV27 and TRBJ2-5; no definite D call. CDR1 MNHEY and CDR2 SMNVEV come from the germline V gene (reference sequence). V was shortened by 1 base and J by 5 bases, with 11 bases between the two germline ends. This CDR3 has 14 amino acids. CDR3 sequence: CASSLFDGAETQYF. CDR3 DNA: TGTGCCAGCAGTTTATTCGATGGCGCGGAGACCCAGTACTTC.

The chain uses TRBV18 and TRBJ2-1; perhaps TRBD1 as D (5 bases). CDR1 and CDR2 from the germline V gene are KGHSH and LQKENI. This CDR3 is 15 amino acids long. V lost 5 bases to trimming and J lost 0 bases, with 11 bases between them. Here the CDR3 reads CASSVGAVSYNEQFF. CDR3 DNA sequence: TGTGCCAGCTCAGTTGGGGCAGTCTCCTACAATGAGCAGTTCTTC.

This clonotype was seen a handful of times. The rearrangement joins TRBV20-1 to TRBJ1-1; 9 nucleotides agree with TRBD1. The CDR3 loop spans 13 amino acids. V trimming: 5 bases; J trimming: 5 bases; junction bases outside the gene matches: 6. The germline V gene encodes CDR1 DFQATT and CDR2 SNEGSKA (reference sequence). The CDR3 region has the DNA TGCAGTGCTCAGGGACAGGGCTGGACTGAAGCTTTCTTT. The encoded protein is CSAQGQGWTEAFF.

This clonotype occurred many times. This chain joins TRBV7-9 and TRBJ2-1, with a weak D call TRBD2 (9 bases). The CDR3 contains 16 residues. V was clipped by 5 bases and J by 10 bases, with 24 bases between them. Germline lookup yields CDR1 SEHNR and CDR2 FQNEAQ (reference sequence). CDR3 nucleotides: TGTGCCAGCAGCCAGGGGGCTAGCGGGACCCTTGGGGAGCAGTTCTTC. Residues: CASSQGASGTLGEQFF.

The V and J genes are TRBV11-3 and TRBJ2-7; D call uncertain. The CDR3 runs 13 residues. Germline CDR1 and CDR2: SGHNT and YENEEA. With 3 bases removed from V and 2 bases from J, the gap between germline ends came to 8 bases. DNA of the CDR3: TGTGCCAGCAGCTTCCGGGCCCCCTACGAGCAGTACTTC. This encodes CASSFRAPYEQYF.

As regards this clonotype: Given a much more abundant clone one base away, this may be a read error. This chain joins TRBV2 and TRBJ1-5; no reliable D call. The CDR3 loop spans 14 amino acids. Looked up from germline, CDR1 is SNHLY and CDR2 is FYNNEI. The V and J ends lost 6 bases and 4 bases respectively, with 13 bases between them. The CDR3 coding sequence is TGTGCCAGCAGCGAATATCCGGCTAATCAGCCCCAGCATTTT. Amino acid sequence: CASSEYPANQPQHF.

The chain recombines TRBV20-1 with TRBJ1-1; TRBD1 is a possible D gene (5 bases). V lost 4 bases, J lost 1 base, and 10 bases lay in between. The germline V gene encodes CDR1 DFQATT and CDR2 SNEGSKA (reference sequence). This CDR3 spans 13 amino acids. The CDR3 DNA follows: TGCAGTGCTACGACAGACTCGAACACTGAAGCTTTCTTT. It is translated as CSATTDSNTEAFF.

The rearrangement joins TRBV3-1 to TRBJ1-2, with D maybe TRBD1 (6 bases). The CDR3 has 15 residues. Germline V lookup: CDR1 LGHDT, CDR2 YNNKEL (reference sequence). V was shortened by 1 base and J by 4 bases, with 13 bases between the two germline ends. For the CDR3, the DNA is TGTGCCAGCAGCCAAGGTCGGACAGCGCTCTATGGCTACACCTTC. Amino acids: CASSQGRTALYGYTF.

The CDR3 sequence is CAISDQFGSNSNEQFF. The DNA for the CDR3 is TGTGCCATCAGTGACCAGTTTGGTAGTAATAGCAATGAGCAGTTCTTC. V usage is TRBV10-3 and J usage is TRBJ2-1, with D unclear. The CDR3 is 16 residues long. Trimming cost V 3 bases and J 6 bases, with 18 bases left between them. CDR1 ENHRY and CDR2 SYGVKD come from the germline V gene.

This clonotype showed up just a few times. The gene calls are TRBV5-5 and TRBJ2-7, with 9 nucleotides matching TRBD1. This CDR3 contains 12 residues. The germline V gene has CDR1 SGHKS and CDR2 YYEKEE (reference sequence). J lost 5 bases, V lost 4 bases, and 1 base had no gene match. The DNA of the CDR3 is TGTGCCAGCAGCCGGGACAGGGACGAGCAGTACGTC. Translating it yields CASSRDRDEQYV.

This clonotype was counted ten times or more. The chain is built from TRBV5-1 and TRBJ2-7; D gene uncertain. The CDR3 is 14 residues long. Trimming cost V 0 bases and J 4 bases, with 11 bases left between them. The germline gives CDR1 SGHRS, CDR2 YFSETQ. The CDR3: CASSLAVGEYEQYF. CDR3 DNA sequence: TGCGCCAGCAGCTTGGCTGTAGGAGAATACGAGCAGTACTTC.

V usage is TRBV6-2 or TRBV6-3 and J usage is TRBJ1-4; a possible D gene is TRBD1 (5 bases). Germline-derived CDR1 and CDR2 are MNHEY and SVGEGT. The V end lost 0 bases, the J end lost 6 bases, and 11 bases lay between the germline ends. CDR3 size: 15 residues. CDR3 sequence: CASSYSRGAYEKLFF. In DNA form, the CDR3 reads TGTGCCAGCAGTTACTCCCGGGGCGCCTATGAAAAACTGTTTTTT.

This clonotype has just a few counts. The J gene is TRBJ2-2, the V gene TRBV27, with D uncertain. The CDR3 contains 14 residues. V shed 1 base and J shed 0 bases, with 3 bases lying between them. CDR1 is MNHEY and CDR2 is SMNVEV in the germline V gene (reference sequence). CDR3 nucleotide sequence: TGTGCCAGCAGTTTATACGCGAACACCGGGGAGCTGTTTTTT. Amino acid sequence: CASSLYANTGELFF.

This clonotype was detected ten times or more. The rearrangement uses TRBV29-1 and TRBJ1-2; 8 bases align to TRBD1. V lost 4 bases to trimming and J lost 2 bases; unmatched junction nucleotides: 6. CDR1 and CDR2 from the germline V gene are SQVTM and ANQGSEA. The CDR3 length is 14 residues. In DNA, the CDR3 is TGCAGCGTTGCAGCGGGACAGGCGAACTATGGCTACACCTTC. Protein: CSVAAGQANYGYTF.

The V and J genes are TRBV20-1 and TRBJ2-7, with 11 bases identical to TRBD2. CDR3 length: 14 amino acids. After removal of 7 bases from V and 7 bases from J, the junction contained 12 bases not matched to a gene. Germline V gene lookup returns CDR1 DFQATT and CDR2 SNEGSKA (reference sequence). The CDR3 coding sequence is TGCAGTGTCGGGGGTAGCGGGAGGGCCAGGGAGCAGTACTTC. Translation gives CSVGGSGRAREQYF.

The V gene is TRBV6-2 or TRBV6-3, the J gene TRBJ1-5; D call uncertain. The germline V gene has CDR1 MNHEY and CDR2 SVGEGT. Trimming shortened V by 5 bases and J by 3 bases, and 11 bases separated the two germline ends. The CDR3 sequence is 14 residues long. The CDR3 here is CASSPRSSNQPQHF. In DNA form, the CDR3 reads TGTGCCAGCAGTCCTCGGTCCTCCAATCAGCCCCAGCATTTT.

The genes are TRBV21-1 and TRBJ2-2; whether TRBD2, the table's D call, matches the DNA was not checked. TRBV21-1 represents a pseudogene. The CDR3 has 15 residues. CDR3 bases: TGTGCCAGCAGCAAATCGGCGCTAGCACCCGGGGAGCTGTTTTTT. Amino acid sequence: CASSKSALAPGELFF.

This clonotype was seen only a few times. The DNA of the CDR3 is TGCGCCAGCAGCTTGGTTGACGGGGTAAGGGGCTACACCTTC. Translated, it gives CASSLVDGVRGYTF. This chain joins TRBV5-1 and TRBJ1-2; D ambiguous. CDR1 and CDR2 from the germline V gene are SGHRS and YFSETQ. The CDR3 sequence is 14 residues long. Trimming took 0 bases from V and 8 from J, leaving 14 bases between them.

This clonotype was picked up many times. This rearrangement joins TRBV7-9 to TRBJ2-1; D is possibly TRBD2 (6 bases). Trimming stripped 5 bases from V and 1 base from J, with 18 bases between. Germline V lookup: CDR1 SEHNR, CDR2 FQNEAQ (reference sequence). CDR3 length equals 17 residues. The CDR3 here is CASSLIRGGKSYNEQFF. In DNA form, the CDR3 reads TGTGCCAGCAGCCTCATACGAGGCGGGAAGTCCTACAATGAGCAGTTCTTC. Full variable domain (missing parts from reference TRBV7-9 and TRBJ2-1): DTGVSQNPRHKITKRGQNVTFRCDPISEHNRLYWYRQTLGQGPEFLTYFQNEAQLEKSRLLSDRFSAERPKGSFSTLEIQRTEQGDSAMYLCASSLIRGGKSYNEQFFGPGTRLTVL.